The T cell receptor beta chain described here comes from a study of cytomegalovirus exposure and HLA in healthy donors. Looking at the study overall: In terms of ancestry, the Caucasian-associated cluster contained about 81% of the approximately 400 genotyped donors. Study outcomes and limitations: V- and J-gene trimming in TCR beta was tied to a missense DCLRE1C variant by an analysis performed later. A highly shared variant cluster was judged a likely technical artifact.

This clone was found a few times. Its target is unknown. 13 Jbeta primers and 60 Vbeta primers were used for the PCR. The assay was immunoSEQ multiplex PCR, and TCRdb's table has in-frame clones only and misses some. Of approximately 100,000 clones listed, roughly 80% are singletons. V shed 0 bases and J shed 4 bases, with 7 bases lying between them. Germline V gene data show CDR1 as MNHNY and CDR2 as SVGAGI (reference sequence). The length of the CDR3 is 15 residues. Sequencing input: PBMCs. The chain has TRBV6-6 and TRBJ1-6; D possibly corresponds to TRBD1 (6 bases). The clonotype originates from a male donor in good health and CMV-seropositive. CDR3 loop: CASSYSTGYNSPLHF. CDR3 bases: TGTGCCAGCAGTTACTCAACAGGGTATAATTCACCCCTCCACTTT.